This T cell receptor beta chain originates from a study of blood T cells in healthy people across ages. About the study: Template switching retrieved approximately one barcoded beta molecule for each two T cells.

Overall study results and limits: Getting older went along with TCR beta diversity per million T cells dropping roughly linearly. Unsorted PBMCs prevented conclusive naive versus antigen-experienced comparison.

V lost 7 bases and J 3 bases, leaving 16 bases between the germline ends. Germline CDR1 and CDR2: SGHTA and FQGNSA. The length of the CDR3 is 14 residues. Using a J-beta primer mix together with a sample-barcoded 5' primer, a second PCR was run for roughly 6 to 12 cycles. With 12 random nucleotides, a template-switch adaptor tagged each individual cDNA molecule. TCRdb re-analysed the 5' RACE reads in MiXCR, keeping a single row per CDR3 protein. The sample contains 650,000 to 800,000 distinct CDR3 sequences, around 42% of which appear only once. Of note for this clonotype: Its matching antigen is unknown.

The TCR was taken from a man in his 60s in good health. Source material: blood. This rearrangement joins TRBV7-2 to TRBJ2-7, with D unresolved. The CDR3 loop is CASKTFGGGYEQYF. As DNA, the CDR3 is TGTGCCAGCAAGACTTTCGGCGGTGGCTACGAGCAGTACTTC.